These T cell receptor beta chains were read from a single sample in a study of Ad26.COV2.S vaccination and SARS-CoV-2 variants. Assay used: immunoSEQ multiplex PCR; TCRdb lists only in-frame clones, some missing. The sample contains around 270,000 clones, approximately 90% of which appear only once. Source: peripheral blood, taken in a trial of Ad26.COV2.S vaccine versus placebo. All receptors derive from a person between 18 and 65 years old who received the Ad26.COV2.S COVID-19 vaccine or a placebo. The conserved cysteine and the conserved F or W are not part of the CDR3 here. D genes are given only for firm matches.

d_gene: TRBD1
len: 12
v_gene: TRBV6-6
j_gene: TRBJ2-3
CDR3aa: ASSRDSTSHTQY

d_gene: .
len: 14
v_gene: TRBV27
j_gene: TRBJ1-5
CDR3aa: ASGTDPRYSNQPQH

d_gene: .
len: 11
v_gene: TRBV6-2/TRBV6-3
j_gene: TRBJ1-1
CDR3aa: ASSLTGNTEAF

d_gene: .
len: 13
v_gene: TRBV7-3
j_gene: TRBJ2-2
CDR3aa: ASSLKPQGGGELF

d_gene: TRBD1
len: 14
v_gene: TRBV13
j_gene: TRBJ2-2
CDR3aa: ASSFRDRGPGGELF

d_gene: TRBD2
len: 12
v_gene: TRBV9
j_gene: TRBJ2-3
CDR3aa: ASTSSGRLDTQY

d_gene: .
len: 12
v_gene: TRBV27
j_gene: TRBJ1-5
CDR3aa: ASPRADSNQPQH

d_gene: TRBD1
len: 15
v_gene: TRBV7-8
j_gene: TRBJ2-1
CDR3aa: ASRRQGSRSSYNEQF

d_gene: .
len: 9
v_gene: TRBV10-3
j_gene: TRBJ2-5
CDR3aa: AISVGETQY

d_gene: TRBD1
len: 16
v_gene: TRBV7-9
j_gene: TRBJ1-1
CDR3aa: ASSSNRDRGSMNTEAF

d_gene: TRBD1
len: 13
v_gene: TRBV9
j_gene: TRBJ1-2
CDR3aa: ASSLLGQGARGYT

d_gene: .
len: 9
v_gene: TRBV10-3
j_gene: TRBJ2-3
CDR3aa: AISDKDTQY

d_gene: .
len: 13
v_gene: TRBV12-5
j_gene: TRBJ2-5
CDR3aa: ASGLTGAPQETQY

d_gene: .
len: 11
v_gene: TRBV12-3/TRBV12-4
j_gene: TRBJ2-7
CDR3aa: ASRPGRYYEQY

d_gene: TRBD1
len: 15
v_gene: TRBV18
j_gene: TRBJ1-5
CDR3aa: ASSPSGQEYSNQPQH

d_gene: TRBD1
len: 14
v_gene: TRBV3-1/TRBV3-2
j_gene: TRBJ2-1
CDR3aa: ASRTGQGASYNEQF

d_gene: TRBD1
len: 14
v_gene: TRBV7-8
j_gene: TRBJ2-4
CDR3aa: ASSTRDRAEKNIQY

d_gene: TRBD1
len: 12
v_gene: TRBV6-5
j_gene: TRBJ1-1
CDR3aa: ASSYSTGGGTAF

d_gene: .
len: 11
v_gene: TRBV7-2
j_gene: TRBJ2-3
CDR3aa: ASSLQRSDTQY

d_gene: .
len: 13
v_gene: TRBV6-5
j_gene: TRBJ2-1
CDR3aa: ASSYDGSLGNEQF

d_gene: .
len: 13
v_gene: TRBV2
j_gene: TRBJ2-7
CDR3aa: ASSEARSHPYEQY

d_gene: TRBD2
len: 14
v_gene: TRBV5-1
j_gene: TRBJ2-3
CDR3aa: ASSLPGTSGTDTQY

d_gene: .
len: 11
v_gene: TRBV27
j_gene: TRBJ1-1
CDR3aa: ASSMTPYTEAF

d_gene: .
len: 11
v_gene: TRBV18
j_gene: TRBJ2-7
CDR3aa: ASSPTGTYEQY

d_gene: TRBD1
len: 16
v_gene: TRBV27
j_gene: TRBJ1-6
CDR3aa: ASSLAYRGVTYNSPLH

d_gene: .
len: 10
v_gene: TRBV5-6
j_gene: TRBJ1-6
CDR3aa: ASSFRNSPLH

d_gene: .
len: 12
v_gene: TRBV18
j_gene: TRBJ1-6
CDR3aa: ASSQQGDNSPLH

d_gene: TRBD1
len: 12
v_gene: TRBV18
j_gene: TRBJ1-6
CDR3aa: ASSQGQLNSPLH

d_gene: .
len: 9
v_gene: TRBV7-9
j_gene: TRBJ2-4
CDR3aa: ASSPRDFQY

d_gene: .
len: 9
v_gene: TRBV30
j_gene: TRBJ1-2
CDR3aa: AWGIGSGYT

d_gene: .
len: 14
v_gene: TRBV5-4
j_gene: TRBJ1-6
CDR3aa: ASSPNRGAGNSPLH

d_gene: TRBD2
len: 16
v_gene: TRBV6-2/TRBV6-3
j_gene: TRBJ2-5
CDR3aa: ASSRTSGRLGVQETQY

d_gene: .
len: 12
v_gene: TRBV10-3
j_gene: TRBJ1-1
CDR3aa: AISEEIRAGEAF

d_gene: .
len: 13
v_gene: TRBV7-6
j_gene: TRBJ2-6
CDR3aa: ASSLVVSGANVLT

d_gene: TRBD1
len: 13
v_gene: TRBV6-5
j_gene: TRBJ2-1
CDR3aa: ASSSDRGAYNEQF

d_gene: .
len: 13
v_gene: TRBV16
j_gene: TRBJ1-3
CDR3aa: ASSQGEGGYDTIY

d_gene: .
len: 12
v_gene: TRBV6-2/TRBV6-3
j_gene: TRBJ2-2
CDR3aa: ASSYSLRGRELF

d_gene: .
len: 12
v_gene: TRBV7-9
j_gene: TRBJ1-6
CDR3aa: ASSLDSTHSPLH

d_gene: .
len: 12
v_gene: TRBV19
j_gene: TRBJ2-5
CDR3aa: ASSLFFGAETQY

d_gene: TRBD1
len: 14
v_gene: TRBV10-3
j_gene: TRBJ2-2
CDR3aa: AISAGGQGFSGELF

d_gene: .
len: 13
v_gene: TRBV6-5
j_gene: TRBJ2-7
CDR3aa: ASSYSSRDSYEQY

d_gene: TRBD1
len: 12
v_gene: TRBV6-5
j_gene: TRBJ2-2
CDR3aa: ASTRDRGTGELF